The subject of this entry is one T cell receptor (beta chain). Its antigen is still unknown. The sample originates from a study of cytomegalovirus exposure and HLA in healthy donors. Points from the study as a whole: Later analysis showed most CMV-associated TCR beta chains appearing HLA-restricted. Some highly shared sequence variants likely arose as a pipeline artifact. The productive fraction for most TCR beta V segments was about 90% or about 30% in an earlier analysis.

The PCR used 60 Vbeta and 13 Jbeta primers. Generated by immunoSEQ multiplex PCR, the TCRdb table keeps only in-frame clones and is missing some. This sample's table has around 200,000 clones. Looked up from germline, CDR1 is LGHNA and CDR2 is YNFKEQ. J lost 5 bases, V lost 1 base, and 9 bases had no gene match. The CDR3 covers 16 residues. Sequences were obtained from PBMCs. The chain links TRBV4-2 to TRBJ2-3; 7 nucleotides match TRBD2. This sequence was found in a woman aged 18-35 years in good health and CMV-seropositive. CDR3 coding DNA: TGTGCCAGCAGCCAAGTCGGGCGGGGGACTCGAGATACGCAGTATTTT. This encodes CASSQVGRGTRDTQYF.